This T cell receptor (beta chain) came from a study of blood T cell repertoires in COVID-19. Study overall: Spain, Italy and the United States supplied samples that represented acute and convalescent COVID-19. T cells, B-cell-depleted T cells, or PBMCs provided the cDNA or gDNA that served as material.

The CDR3 has 14 amino acids. The germline V and J ends were trimmed by 5 bases and 7 bases, with 15 bases remaining between them. CDR1 and CDR2 from the germline V gene are MDHEN and SYDVKM. As processed by the authors: It was from reference gene primer amplification that nucleated cell counts were estimated. Clones were sequenced by immunoSEQ multiplex PCR, and TCRdb holds only the in-frame ones, with some missing. The DNA gave D and trimming, while V, J and clone size come from that table. Of approximately 90,000 clones in the sample, 85% were seen once. The rearrangement links TRBV28 to TRBJ2-1; unclear D gene. Sequenced sample: peripheral blood. The clonotype was recovered from an elderly man with acute or convalescent COVID-19. CDR3 DNA: TGTGCCAGCAGTGCCCCTTCGGTCCGGAATGAGCAGTTCTTC. Its translation is CASSAPSVRNEQFF.